A single sample gave rise to the 11 T cell receptor beta chains below, sequenced in a study of cytomegalovirus exposure and HLA in healthy donors. The PCR had 60 Vbeta and 13 Jbeta primers. Sequenced by immunoSEQ multiplex PCR; TCRdb stores in-frame clones only, minus some. The sample includes 99,000 or so clones, approximately 82% of them seen just once. Sequencing was carried out using PBMCs. The receptors shown here come from a man aged 40-50 years in good health and CMV-seropositive.

The genes are TRBV7-2 and TRBJ2-7, with TRBD1 matching over 10 bases. Germline V CDR1 and CDR2: SGHTA, FQGNSA. The V segment lost 1 base and the J segment 4 bases; nucleotides outside the gene matches: 10. The length of the CDR3 is 17 residues. Here the CDR3 DNA reads TGTGCCAGCAGCTTAGGAGGGACAGGGGCCTTGGGGTACGAGCAGTACTTC. The encoded protein is CASSLGGTGALGYEQYF.

CDR3 DNA sequence: TGTGCCAGCAGCTTATGGCCGGTTCCGGGACAGGGTTACAATGAGCAGTTCTTC. It encodes CASSLWPVPGQGYNEQFF. The J gene is TRBJ2-1, the V gene TRBV7-8, with 9 nucleotides matching TRBD1. V gave up 2 bases and J gave up 4 bases; unmatched junction bases: 12. Germline CDR1 is SGHVS and CDR2 is FQNEAQ. CDR3 length: 18 amino acids. Based on the CDR3 plus reference TRBV7-8 and TRBJ2-1, the full variable domain is GAGVSQSPRYKVAKRGQDVALRCDPISGHVSLFWYQQALGQGPEFLTYFQNEAQLDKSGLPSDRFFAERPEGSVSTLKIQRTQQEDSAVYLCASSLWPVPGQGYNEQFFGPGTRLTVL.

The count of this clone is one. The CDR3 loop is CASSLDGGTGYNEQYF. The CDR3 region has the DNA TGTGCCAGCAGTTTAGATGGCGGGACAGGGTACAACGAGCAGTACTTC. This chain uses TRBV27 with TRBJ2-7; 9 bases fit TRBD1. The CDR3 has 16 amino acids. V lost 2 bases and J lost 5; bases outside the gene matches: 10. Germline CDR1 and CDR2: MNHEY and SMNVEV (reference sequence).

This rearrangement joins TRBV4-2 to TRBJ2-2; 16 bases map to TRBD2. This CDR3 comprises 18 residues. Germline V gene sequence: CDR1 LGHNA, CDR2 YNFKEQ. The trim removed 4 bases at V and 4 bases at J, leaving 6 bases unmatched. Written as DNA, the CDR3 is TGTGCCAGCAGCCCCGGGACTAGCGGGGGGGCAAGCACCGGGGAGCTGTTTTTT. Protein: CASSPGTSGGASTGELFF.

This chain uses TRBV7-2 with TRBJ2-2; 10 positions match TRBD1. V lost 5 bases to trimming and J lost 0 bases; unmatched junction nucleotides: 6. The CDR3 is 17 amino acids. Germline CDR1 is SGHTA and CDR2 is FQGNSA. The CDR3 is CASSPPGQGTNTGELFF. DNA of the CDR3: TGTGCCAGCAGCCCCCCGGGACAGGGGACGAACACCGGGGAGCTGTTTTTT.

This chain links TRBV30 with TRBJ1-5; the D gene is possibly TRBD1 (5 bases). There are 14 residues in the CDR3. Germline CDR1 GTSNPN, CDR2 SVGIG (reference sequence). V was cut by 5 bases and J by 1 base, with 12 bases left in between. The CDR3 spells CAWDQGLSNQPQHF. CDR3 coding DNA: TGTGCCTGGGATCAGGGTTTGAGCAATCAGCCCCAGCATTTT.

Regarding this clone: This CDR3 is also generated by other DNA sequences in the sample. The chain couples TRBV7-3 to TRBJ2-1; 9 bases match TRBD2. This CDR3 is built from 15 residues. The V and J ends lost 2 bases and 7 bases, in that order; junction bases with no gene match: 6. Looked up from germline, CDR1 is SGHTA and CDR2 is FQGTGA. The CDR3 DNA follows: TGTGCCAGCAGCTTAGGGCTAGCGGGATTTAATGAGCAGTTCTTC. Its translation: CASSLGLAGFNEQFF.

The sample holds a few counts of this clone. The chain is built from TRBV5-5 and TRBJ1-3, with D perhaps TRBD1 (5 bases). There are 14 residues in the CDR3. The germline V gene has CDR1 SGHKS and CDR2 YYEKEE (reference sequence). V gave up 4 bases and J gave up 0 bases, with 8 bases separating them. The CDR3 DNA reads TGTGCCAGCAGCATAGGGGCCTCTGGAAACACCATATATTTT. Protein product: CASSIGASGNTIYF.

The chain uses TRBV15 and TRBJ2-7; 8 nucleotides agree with TRBD1. Germline CDR1 and CDR2: LNHNV and YYDKDF (reference sequence). The ends lost 5 bases at V and 4 bases at J; junction bases unmatched: 4. This CDR3 comprises 13 residues. CDR3 in amino acids: CATSGQGGYEQYF. For the CDR3, the DNA is TGTGCCACCAGCGGACAGGGAGGTTACGAGCAGTACTTC. The full variable domain, rest sourced from reference TRBV15 and TRBJ2-7, is DAMVIQNPRYQVTQFGKPVTLSCSQTLNHNVMYWYQQKSSQAPKLLFHYYDKDFNNEADTPDNFQSRRPNTSFCFLDIRSPGLGDTAMYLCATSGQGGYEQYFGPGTRLTVT.

The V gene is TRBV7-2, the J gene TRBJ1-2; D perhaps matches TRBD1 (5 bases). The V gene lost 5 bases and the J gene lost 2 bases, with 18 bases spanning the gap. This CDR3 spans 16 amino acids. Germline assignment: CDR1 SGHTA and CDR2 FQGNSA. The CDR3 region has the DNA TGTGCCAGCAGCCCCCCCGGAACCGGGGGAAACTATGGCTACACCTTC. Its translation: CASSPPGTGGNYGYTF.

This clone was counted between two and nine times. The chain is built from TRBV19 and TRBJ1-2; 9 bases match TRBD1. The CDR3 totals 20 residues. Germline V gives CDR1 LNHDA, CDR2 SQIVND (reference sequence). V lost 5 bases to trimming and J lost 5 bases; unmatched junction nucleotides: 24. The CDR3 reads CASSEGGQGRRRLRAYGYTF. The CDR3 nucleotides are TGTGCCAGTAGTGAAGGGGGACAGGGAAGGCGTCGCTTACGGGCGTATGGCTACACCTTC. Based on the CDR3 plus reference TRBV19 and TRBJ1-2, the full variable domain is DGGITQSPKYLFRKEGQNVTLSCEQNLNHDAMYWYRQDPGQGLRLIYYSQIVNDFQKGDIAEGYSVSREKKESFPLTVTSAQKNPTAFYLCASSEGGQGRRRLRAYGYTFGSGTRLTVV.